This T cell receptor (beta chain) was sequenced during a study of a mutant IDH1 vaccine in newly diagnosed glioma. Study-level information: The therapy given earlier, which was standard therapy, consisted of radiotherapy, temozolomide, or both, and most of the patients received both.

TCRdb's copy holds only in-frame clones and misses some; the assay was immunoSEQ multiplex PCR. The repertoire holds roughly 68,000 clones, with 75% to 85% as singletons. General study findings and limits: Patients showed vaccine-induced immune responses at a rate of around 94%. Seemingly, pseudoprogression had no relation to changes in the top peripheral T cell clonotypes.

The time point was: baseline, week 1 (first vaccination visit). Treatment given: pre-vaccination baseline after standard-of-care therapy. Of note for this clone: Its target is unknown.

V lost 3 bases to trimming and J lost 5 bases, with 13 bases between them. Per the germline V gene, CDR1 is LNHDA and CDR2 is SQIVND (reference sequence). The CDR3 has 14 amino acids. The source was PBMCs, collected from a glioma patient treated with radiotherapy, temozolomide or both. The sequence derives from a man over 45 with glioma. The V call is TRBV19, the J call TRBJ1-2; D might be TRBD1 (5 bases). DNA of the CDR3: TGTGCCAGTAGTATGACAGAAACCGCGTATGGCTACACCTTC. Protein: CASSMTETAYGYTF.